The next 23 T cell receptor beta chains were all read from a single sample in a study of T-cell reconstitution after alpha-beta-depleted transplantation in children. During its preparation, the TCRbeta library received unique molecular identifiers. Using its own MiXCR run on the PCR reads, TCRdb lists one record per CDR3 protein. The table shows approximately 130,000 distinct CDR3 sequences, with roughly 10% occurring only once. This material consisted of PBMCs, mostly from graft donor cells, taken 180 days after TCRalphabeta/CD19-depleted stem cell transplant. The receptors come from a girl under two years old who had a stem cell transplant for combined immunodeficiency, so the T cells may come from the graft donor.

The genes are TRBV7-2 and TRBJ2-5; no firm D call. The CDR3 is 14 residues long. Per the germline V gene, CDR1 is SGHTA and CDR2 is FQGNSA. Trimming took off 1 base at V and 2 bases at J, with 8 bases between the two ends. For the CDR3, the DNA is TGTGCCAGCAGCTTAGGGACGCTACAAGAGACCCAGTACTTC. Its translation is CASSLGTLQETQYF.

The CDR3 is CASRGQGKNEQFF. The CDR3 nucleotides are TGTGCCAGCAGGGGACAGGGAAAAAATGAGCAGTTCTTC. V usage is TRBV5-5 and J usage is TRBJ2-1; 9 bases align to TRBD1. From germline, CDR1 is SGHKS and CDR2 YYEKEE (reference sequence). The CDR3 has 13 residues. The V and J ends lost 5 bases and 7 bases, in that order; junction bases with no gene match: 4.

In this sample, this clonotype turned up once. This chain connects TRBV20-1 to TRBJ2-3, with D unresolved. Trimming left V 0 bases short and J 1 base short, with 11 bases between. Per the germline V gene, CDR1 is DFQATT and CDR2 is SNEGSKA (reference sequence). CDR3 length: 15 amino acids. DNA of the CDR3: TGCAGTGCTAGAGATCGCAGAAGAGGCACAGATACGCAGTATTTT. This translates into CSARDRRRGTDTQYF.

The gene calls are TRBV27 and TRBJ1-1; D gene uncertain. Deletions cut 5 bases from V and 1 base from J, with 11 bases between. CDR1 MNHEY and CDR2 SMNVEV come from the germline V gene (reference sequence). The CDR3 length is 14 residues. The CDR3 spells CASSRGPTNTEAFF. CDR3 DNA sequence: TGTGCCAGCAGTAGAGGACCGACGAACACTGAAGCTTTCTTT.

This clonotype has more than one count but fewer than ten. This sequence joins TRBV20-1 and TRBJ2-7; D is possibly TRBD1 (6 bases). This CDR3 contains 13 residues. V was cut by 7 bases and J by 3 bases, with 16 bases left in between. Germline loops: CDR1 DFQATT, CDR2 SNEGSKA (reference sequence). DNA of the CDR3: TGCAGTGTCCCTCGACAGGACCTCTACGAGCAGTACTTC. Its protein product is CSVPRQDLYEQYF.

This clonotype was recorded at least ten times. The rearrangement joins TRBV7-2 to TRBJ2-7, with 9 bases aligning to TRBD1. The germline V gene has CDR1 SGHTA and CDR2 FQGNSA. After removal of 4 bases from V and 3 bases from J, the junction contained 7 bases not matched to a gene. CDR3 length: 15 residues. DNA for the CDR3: TGTGCCAGCAGCTCGTACCCGGGACAGGGCTACGAGCAGTACTTC. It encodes CASSSYPGQGYEQYF.

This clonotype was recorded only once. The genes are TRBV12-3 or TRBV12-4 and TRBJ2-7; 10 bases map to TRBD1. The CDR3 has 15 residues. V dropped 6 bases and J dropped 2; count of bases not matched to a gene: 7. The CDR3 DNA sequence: TGTGCCAGCAGGGGGGGGACAGGGGTCGCCTACGAGCAGTACTTC. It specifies CASRGGTGVAYEQYF.

The CDR3 loop reads CSVAGTGEWDTEAFF. The CDR3 DNA is TGCAGCGTTGCCGGGACAGGGGAATGGGACACTGAAGCTTTCTTT. This chain uses TRBV29-1 with TRBJ1-1, with 10 bases identical to TRBD1. Germline V lookup: CDR1 SQVTM, CDR2 ANQGSEA. Trimming took 4 bases from V and 3 from J; bases not matched to a gene: 8. This CDR3 has 15 amino acids.

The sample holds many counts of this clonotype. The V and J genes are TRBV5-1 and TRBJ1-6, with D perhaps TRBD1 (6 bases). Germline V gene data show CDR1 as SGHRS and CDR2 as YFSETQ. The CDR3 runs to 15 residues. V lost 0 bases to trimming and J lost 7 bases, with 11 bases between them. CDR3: CASSLDTGKNSPLHF. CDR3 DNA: TGCGCCAGCAGCTTGGATACAGGGAAGAATTCACCCCTCCACTTT.

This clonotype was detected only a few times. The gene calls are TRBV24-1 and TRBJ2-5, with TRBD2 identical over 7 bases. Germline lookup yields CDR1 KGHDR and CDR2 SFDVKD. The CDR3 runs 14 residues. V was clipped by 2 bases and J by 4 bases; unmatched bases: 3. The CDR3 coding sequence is TGTGCCACCAGTGATTCGGGGGGTGGAGAGACCCAGTACTTC. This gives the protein CATSDSGGGETQYF.

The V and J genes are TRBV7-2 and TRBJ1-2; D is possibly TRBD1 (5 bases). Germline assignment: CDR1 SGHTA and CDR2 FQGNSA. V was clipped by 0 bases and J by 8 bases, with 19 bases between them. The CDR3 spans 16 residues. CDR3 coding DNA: TGTGCCAGCAGCTTAGCTGCGACAGAGCCCGCTAAGGGCTACACCTTC. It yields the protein CASSLAATEPAKGYTF.

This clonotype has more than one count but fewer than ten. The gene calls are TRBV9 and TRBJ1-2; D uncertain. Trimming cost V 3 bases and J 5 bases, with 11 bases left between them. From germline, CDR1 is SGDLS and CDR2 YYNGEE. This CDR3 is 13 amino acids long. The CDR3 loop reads CASSEVGDYGYTF. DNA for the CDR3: TGTGCCAGCAGCGAGGTGGGTGATTATGGCTACACCTTC.

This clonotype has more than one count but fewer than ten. In nucleotides, the CDR3 is TGTGCCACCAGTGGGGCCAGGAACACTGAAGCTTTCTTT. It yields the protein CATSGARNTEAFF. The chain combines TRBV24-1 with TRBJ1-1; no clear D. Trimming cost V 5 bases and J 1 base, with 7 bases left between them. In germline, CDR1 is KGHDR, CDR2 SFDVKD. The CDR3 is 13 amino acids.

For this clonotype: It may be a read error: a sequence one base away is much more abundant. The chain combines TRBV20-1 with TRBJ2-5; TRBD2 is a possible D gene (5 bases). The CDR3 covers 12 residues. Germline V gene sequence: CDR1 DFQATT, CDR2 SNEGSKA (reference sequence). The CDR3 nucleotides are TGCAGTGCACGAGGGAAACGAGAGACCAAGTACTTC. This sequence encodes CSARGKRETKYF.

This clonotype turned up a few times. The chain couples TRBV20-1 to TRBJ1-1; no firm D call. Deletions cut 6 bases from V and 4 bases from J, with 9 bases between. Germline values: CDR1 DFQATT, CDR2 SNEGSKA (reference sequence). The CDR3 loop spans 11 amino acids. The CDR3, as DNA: TGCAGTGCGCCCGGAATCACTGAAGCTTTCTTT. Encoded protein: CSAPGITEAFF.

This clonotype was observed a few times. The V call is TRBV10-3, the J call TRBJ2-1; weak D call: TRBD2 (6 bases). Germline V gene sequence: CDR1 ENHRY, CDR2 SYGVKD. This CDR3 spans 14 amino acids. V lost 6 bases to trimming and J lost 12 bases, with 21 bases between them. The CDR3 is CAISPRDWADRQFF. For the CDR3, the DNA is TGTGCCATCAGCCCGAGGGACTGGGCGGATAGGCAGTTCTTC.

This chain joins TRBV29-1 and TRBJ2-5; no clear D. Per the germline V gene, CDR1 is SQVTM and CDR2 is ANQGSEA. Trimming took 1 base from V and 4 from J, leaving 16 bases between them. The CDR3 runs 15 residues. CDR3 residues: CSVEAPEYPRETQYF. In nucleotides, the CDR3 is TGCAGCGTTGAAGCCCCTGAATATCCGCGAGAGACCCAGTACTTC. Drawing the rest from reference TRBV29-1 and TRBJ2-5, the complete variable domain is SAVISQKPSRDICQRGTSLTIQCQVDSQVTMMFWYRQQPGQSLTLIATANQGSEATYESGFVIDKFPISRPNLTFSTLTVSNMSPEDSSIYLCSVEAPEYPRETQYFGPGTRLLVL.

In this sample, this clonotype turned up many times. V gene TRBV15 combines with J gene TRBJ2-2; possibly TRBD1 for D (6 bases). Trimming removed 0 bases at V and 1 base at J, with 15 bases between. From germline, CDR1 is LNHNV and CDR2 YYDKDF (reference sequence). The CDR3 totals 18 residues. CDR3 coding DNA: TGTGCCACCAGCAGAGATCTGGTCGGGACACTGAACACCGGGGAGCTGTTTTTT. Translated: CATSRDLVGTLNTGELFF.

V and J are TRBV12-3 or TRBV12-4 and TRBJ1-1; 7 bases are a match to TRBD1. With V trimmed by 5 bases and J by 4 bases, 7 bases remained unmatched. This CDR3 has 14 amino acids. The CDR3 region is CASSPGTDRTEAFF. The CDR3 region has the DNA TGTGCCAGCAGTCCCGGGACAGATCGCACTGAAGCTTTCTTT.

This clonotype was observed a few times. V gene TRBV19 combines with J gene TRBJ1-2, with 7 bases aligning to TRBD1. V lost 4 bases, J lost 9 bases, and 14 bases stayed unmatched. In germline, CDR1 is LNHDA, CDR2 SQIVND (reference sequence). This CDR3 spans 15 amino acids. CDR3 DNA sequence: TGTGCCAGTAGTACACCGACAGGGCGCCAAGGAAGCTACACCTTC. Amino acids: CASSTPTGRQGSYTF. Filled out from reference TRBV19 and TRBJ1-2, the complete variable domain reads DGGITQSPKYLFRKEGQNVTLSCEQNLNHDAMYWYRQDPGQGLRLIYYSQIVNDFQKGDIAEGYSVSREKKESFPLTVTSAQKNPTAFYLCASSTPTGRQGSYTFGSGTRLTVV.

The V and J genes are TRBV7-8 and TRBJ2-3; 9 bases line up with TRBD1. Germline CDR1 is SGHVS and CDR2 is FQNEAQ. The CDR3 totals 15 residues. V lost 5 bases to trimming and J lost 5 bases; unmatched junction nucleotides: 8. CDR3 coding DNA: TGTGCCAGCAGCCCAAACAGGGGGCCCGGAGATACGCAGTATTTT. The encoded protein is CASSPNRGPGDTQYF.

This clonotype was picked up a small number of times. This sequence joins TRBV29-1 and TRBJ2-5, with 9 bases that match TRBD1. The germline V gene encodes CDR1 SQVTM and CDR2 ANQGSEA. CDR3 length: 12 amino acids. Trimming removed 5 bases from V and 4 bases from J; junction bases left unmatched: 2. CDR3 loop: CSVQDRGETQYF. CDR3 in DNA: TGCAGCGTTCAGGACAGGGGAGAGACCCAGTACTTC.

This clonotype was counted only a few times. CDR3 DNA sequence: TGTGCCAGCGCGGGACACCTCACAGATACGCAGTATTTT. Translated, it gives CASAGHLTDTQYF. The chain is built from TRBV28 and TRBJ2-3, with D tentatively TRBD1 or TRBD2 (6 bases each). The CDR3 is 13 residues long. Between the trimmed V and J ends, which lost 8 bases and 2 bases, there was a span of 11 bases. CDR1 and CDR2 (germline): MDHEN, SYDVKM.